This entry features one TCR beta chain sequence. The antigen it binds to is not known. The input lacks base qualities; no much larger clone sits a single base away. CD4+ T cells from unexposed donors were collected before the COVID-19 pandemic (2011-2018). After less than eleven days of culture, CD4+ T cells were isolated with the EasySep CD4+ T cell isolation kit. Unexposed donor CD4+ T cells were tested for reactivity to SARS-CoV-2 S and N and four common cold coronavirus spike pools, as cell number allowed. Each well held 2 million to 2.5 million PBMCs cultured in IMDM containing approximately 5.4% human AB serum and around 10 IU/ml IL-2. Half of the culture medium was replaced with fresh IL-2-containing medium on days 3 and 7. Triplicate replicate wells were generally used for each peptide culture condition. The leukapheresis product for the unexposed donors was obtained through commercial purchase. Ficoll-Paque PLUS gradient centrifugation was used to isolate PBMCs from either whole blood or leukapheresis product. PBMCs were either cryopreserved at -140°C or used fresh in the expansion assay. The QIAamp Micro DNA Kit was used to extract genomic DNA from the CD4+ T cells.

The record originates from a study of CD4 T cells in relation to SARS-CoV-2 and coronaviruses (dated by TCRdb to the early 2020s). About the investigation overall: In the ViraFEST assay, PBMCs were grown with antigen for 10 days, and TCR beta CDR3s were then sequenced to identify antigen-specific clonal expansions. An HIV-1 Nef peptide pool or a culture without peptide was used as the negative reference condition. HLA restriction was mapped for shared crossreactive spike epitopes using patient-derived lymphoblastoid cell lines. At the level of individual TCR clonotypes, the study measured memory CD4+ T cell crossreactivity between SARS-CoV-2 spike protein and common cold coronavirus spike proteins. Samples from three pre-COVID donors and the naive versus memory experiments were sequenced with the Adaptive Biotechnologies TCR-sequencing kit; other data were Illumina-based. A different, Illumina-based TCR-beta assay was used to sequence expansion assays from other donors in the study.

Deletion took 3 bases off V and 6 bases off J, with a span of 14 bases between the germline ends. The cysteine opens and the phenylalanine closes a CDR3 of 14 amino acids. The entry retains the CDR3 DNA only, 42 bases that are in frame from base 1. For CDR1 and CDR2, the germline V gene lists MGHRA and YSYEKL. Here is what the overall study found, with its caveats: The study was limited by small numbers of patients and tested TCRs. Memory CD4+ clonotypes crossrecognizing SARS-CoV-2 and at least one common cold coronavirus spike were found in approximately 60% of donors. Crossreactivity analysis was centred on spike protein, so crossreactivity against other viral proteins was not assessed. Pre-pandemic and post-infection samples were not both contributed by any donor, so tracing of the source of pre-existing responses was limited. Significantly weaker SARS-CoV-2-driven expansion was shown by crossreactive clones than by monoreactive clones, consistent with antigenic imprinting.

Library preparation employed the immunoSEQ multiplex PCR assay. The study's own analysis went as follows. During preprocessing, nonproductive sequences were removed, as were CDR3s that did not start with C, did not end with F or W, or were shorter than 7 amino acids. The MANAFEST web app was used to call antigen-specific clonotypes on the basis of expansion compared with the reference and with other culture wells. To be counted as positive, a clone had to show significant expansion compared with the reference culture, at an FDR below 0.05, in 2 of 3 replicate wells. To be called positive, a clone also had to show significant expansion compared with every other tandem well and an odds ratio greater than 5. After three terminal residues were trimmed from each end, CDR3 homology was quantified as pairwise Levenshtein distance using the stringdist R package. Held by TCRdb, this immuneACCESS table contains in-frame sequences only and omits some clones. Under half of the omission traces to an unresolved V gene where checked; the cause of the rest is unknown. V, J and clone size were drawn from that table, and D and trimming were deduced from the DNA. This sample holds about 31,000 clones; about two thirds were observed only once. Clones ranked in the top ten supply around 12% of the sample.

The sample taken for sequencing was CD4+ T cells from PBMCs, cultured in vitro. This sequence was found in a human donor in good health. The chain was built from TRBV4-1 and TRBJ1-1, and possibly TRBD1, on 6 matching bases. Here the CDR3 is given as CASSQADRISEAFF. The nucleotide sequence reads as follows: TGCGCCAGCAGCCAGGCAGACAGGATCTCTGAAGCTTTCTTT.